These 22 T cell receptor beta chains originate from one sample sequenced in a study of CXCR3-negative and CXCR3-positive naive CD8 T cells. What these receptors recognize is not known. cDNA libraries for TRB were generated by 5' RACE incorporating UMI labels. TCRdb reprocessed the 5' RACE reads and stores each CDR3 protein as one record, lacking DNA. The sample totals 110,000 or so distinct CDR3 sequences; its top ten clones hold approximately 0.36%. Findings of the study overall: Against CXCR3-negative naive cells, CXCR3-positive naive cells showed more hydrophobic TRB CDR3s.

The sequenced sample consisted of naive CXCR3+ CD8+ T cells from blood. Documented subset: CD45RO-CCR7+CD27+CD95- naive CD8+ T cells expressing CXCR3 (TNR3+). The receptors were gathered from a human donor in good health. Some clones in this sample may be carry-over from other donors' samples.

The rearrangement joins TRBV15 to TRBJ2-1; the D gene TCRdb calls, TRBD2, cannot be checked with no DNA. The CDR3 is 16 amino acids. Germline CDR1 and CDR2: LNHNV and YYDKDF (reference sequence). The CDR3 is CATSRDSGGARNEQFF.

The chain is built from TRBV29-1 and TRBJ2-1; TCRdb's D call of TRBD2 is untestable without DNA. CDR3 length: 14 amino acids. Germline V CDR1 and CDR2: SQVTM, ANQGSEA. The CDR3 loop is CSVRSGRAYNEQFF.

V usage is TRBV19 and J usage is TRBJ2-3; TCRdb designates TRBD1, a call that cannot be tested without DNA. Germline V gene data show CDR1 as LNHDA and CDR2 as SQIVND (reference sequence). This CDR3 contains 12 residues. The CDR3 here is CASSMGADTQYF.

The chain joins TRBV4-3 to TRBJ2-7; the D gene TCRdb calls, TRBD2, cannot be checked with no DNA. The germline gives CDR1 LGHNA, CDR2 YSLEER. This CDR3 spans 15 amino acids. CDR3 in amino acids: CASSPQRAGPYEQYF.

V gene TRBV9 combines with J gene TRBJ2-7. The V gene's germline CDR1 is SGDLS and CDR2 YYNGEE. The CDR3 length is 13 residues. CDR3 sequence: CASSVTETYEQYF.

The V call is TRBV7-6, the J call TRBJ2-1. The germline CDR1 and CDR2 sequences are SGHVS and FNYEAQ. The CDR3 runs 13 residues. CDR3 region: CASSLDNFDEQFF.

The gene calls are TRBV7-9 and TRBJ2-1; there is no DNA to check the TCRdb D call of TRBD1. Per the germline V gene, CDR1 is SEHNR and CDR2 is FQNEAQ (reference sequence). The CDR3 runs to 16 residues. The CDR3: CASSPGQGASYNEQFF.

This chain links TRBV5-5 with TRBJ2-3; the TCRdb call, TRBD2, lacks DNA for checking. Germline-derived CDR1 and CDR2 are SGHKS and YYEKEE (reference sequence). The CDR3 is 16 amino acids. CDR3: CASSGASGRNADTQYF.

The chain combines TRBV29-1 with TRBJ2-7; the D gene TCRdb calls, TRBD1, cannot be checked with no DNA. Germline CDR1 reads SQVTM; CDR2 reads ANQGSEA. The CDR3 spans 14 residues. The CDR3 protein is CSVGGAESSYEQYF.

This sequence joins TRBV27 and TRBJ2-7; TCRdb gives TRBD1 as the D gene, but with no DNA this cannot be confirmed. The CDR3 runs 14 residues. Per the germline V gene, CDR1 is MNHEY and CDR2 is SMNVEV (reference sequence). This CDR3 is CASSLGSGIDEQYF.

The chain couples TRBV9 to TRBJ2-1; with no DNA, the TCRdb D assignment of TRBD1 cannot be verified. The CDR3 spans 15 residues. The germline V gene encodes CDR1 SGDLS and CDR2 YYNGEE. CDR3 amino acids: CASSIGTGGAGEQFF.

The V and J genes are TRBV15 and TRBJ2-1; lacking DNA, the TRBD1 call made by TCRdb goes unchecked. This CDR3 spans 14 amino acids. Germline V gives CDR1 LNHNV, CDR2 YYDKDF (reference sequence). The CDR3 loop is CATSPGTGDSEQFF.

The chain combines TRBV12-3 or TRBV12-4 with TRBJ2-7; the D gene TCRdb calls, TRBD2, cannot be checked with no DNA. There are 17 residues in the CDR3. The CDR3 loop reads CASPRSPERRPHYEQYF.

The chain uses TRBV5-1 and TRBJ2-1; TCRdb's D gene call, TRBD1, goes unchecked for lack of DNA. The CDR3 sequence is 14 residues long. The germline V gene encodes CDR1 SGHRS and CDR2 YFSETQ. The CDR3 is CASSLGQSYNEQFF.

The CDR3 protein is CASSEWVAGGYEQFF. V is TRBV2 and J is TRBJ2-1; TCRdb names TRBD2, which stays unverified in the absence of DNA. This CDR3 has 15 amino acids. Per the germline V gene, CDR1 is SNHLY and CDR2 is FYNNEI.

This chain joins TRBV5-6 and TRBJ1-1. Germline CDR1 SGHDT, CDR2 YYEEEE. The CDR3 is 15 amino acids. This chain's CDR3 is CASSLDVGMNTEAFF.

This chain's CDR3 is CASSSGGGFGEQYF. The rearrangement joins TRBV18 to TRBJ2-7; TCRdb gives TRBD1 as the D gene, but with no DNA this cannot be confirmed. Per the germline V gene, CDR1 is KGHSH and CDR2 is LQKENI. The CDR3 has 14 residues.

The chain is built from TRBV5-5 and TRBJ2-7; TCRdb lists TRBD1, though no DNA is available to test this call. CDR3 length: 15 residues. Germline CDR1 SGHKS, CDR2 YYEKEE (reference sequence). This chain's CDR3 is CASSPGQDYAYEQYF.

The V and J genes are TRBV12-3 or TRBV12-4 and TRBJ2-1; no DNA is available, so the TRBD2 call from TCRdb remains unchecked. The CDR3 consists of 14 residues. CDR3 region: CASSLTGTGNEQFF.

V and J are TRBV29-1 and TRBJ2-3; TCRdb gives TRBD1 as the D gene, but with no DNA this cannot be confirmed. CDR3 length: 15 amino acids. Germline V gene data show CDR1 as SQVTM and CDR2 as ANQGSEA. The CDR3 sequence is CSVVRGQWTTDTQYF.

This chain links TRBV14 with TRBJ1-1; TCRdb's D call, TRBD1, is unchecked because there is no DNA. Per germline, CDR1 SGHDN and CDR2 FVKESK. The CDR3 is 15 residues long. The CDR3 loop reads CASSHPGRQNTEAFF. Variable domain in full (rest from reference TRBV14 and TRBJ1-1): EAGVTQFPSHSVIEKGQTVTLRCDPISGHDNLYWYRRVMGKEIKFLLHFVKESKQDESGMPNNRFLAERTGGTYSTLKVQPAELEDSGVYFCASSHPGRQNTEAFFGQGTRLTVV.

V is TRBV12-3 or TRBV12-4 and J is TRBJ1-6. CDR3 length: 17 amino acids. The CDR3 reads CASSLAANWNLNSPLHF.